Listed here are 20 T cell receptor beta chains from one sample, sequenced in a study of regulatory T cells in long-lasting Graves disease. TCR beta libraries were built with iRepertoire HTBI primers and Arm-PCR of CDR3 regions. TCRdb redid the calling of the multiplex PCR reads with MiXCR, one entry per CDR3 protein. The table has approximately 400,000 distinct CDR3 sequences, roughly 24% seen once. Sample time point: persistent/refractory GD, antithyroid drugs over 5 years with positive TRAb. PBMC-derived RNA was used for the TCR library. The material sequenced was peripheral blood mononuclear cells (PBMCs), taken when the disease was refractory, from a patient treated with antithyroid drugs. These receptors all come from a middle-aged woman with Graves disease.

This chain joins TRBV29-1 and TRBJ2-4; D unresolved. Germline CDR1 and CDR2: SQVTM and ANQGSEA. This CDR3 has 10 amino acids. V lost 6 bases and J lost 6, with 6 bases in between. CDR3 bases: TGCAGCGTATGGGGAAACATTCAGTACTTC. It translates to CSVWGNIQYF.

This clonotype was found a few times. The V gene is TRBV7-9, the J gene TRBJ1-6; D is ambiguous. The CDR3 loop spans 16 amino acids. V lost 5 bases, J lost 3 bases, and 14 bases lay in between. Germline lookup yields CDR1 SEHNR and CDR2 FQNEAQ (reference sequence). Written as DNA, the CDR3 is TGTGCCAGCAGCCTCGACGGACGGAACTATAATTCACCCCTCCACTTT. Its protein is CASSLDGRNYNSPLHF. The whole variable domain, remainder taken from reference TRBV7-9 and TRBJ1-6, is DTGVSQNPRHKITKRGQNVTFRCDPISEHNRLYWYRQTLGQGPEFLTYFQNEAQLEKSRLLSDRFSAERPKGSFSTLEIQRTEQGDSAMYLCASSLDGRNYNSPLHFGNGTRLTVT.

The gene calls are TRBV20-1 and TRBJ2-3; either TRBD1 or TRBD2 may supply D (5 bases each). Trimming left V 5 bases short and J 0 bases short, with 12 bases between. Germline CDR1 reads DFQATT; CDR2 reads SNEGSKA (reference sequence). The length of the CDR3 is 14 residues. The CDR3 here is CSAPRDASTDTQYF. In DNA form, the CDR3 reads TGCAGTGCTCCCAGGGACGCTAGCACAGATACGCAGTATTTT.

Only a few counts were recorded for this clonotype. V usage is TRBV20-1 and J usage is TRBJ1-5; 8 bases are a match to TRBD1. The CDR3 length is 16 residues. The trim removed 6 bases at V and 1 base at J, leaving 11 bases unmatched. Germline values: CDR1 DFQATT, CDR2 SNEGSKA (reference sequence). The CDR3 DNA sequence: TGCAGTGCCAGGGGGCCTCCCCGGCTAAGCAATCAGCCCCAGCATTTT. Amino acids: CSARGPPRLSNQPQHF.

This clonotype was detected many times. V gene TRBV20-1 combines with J gene TRBJ2-7; 7 bases fit TRBD1. Trimming took 5 bases from V and 5 from J; bases not matched to a gene: 15. Germline V gene data show CDR1 as DFQATT and CDR2 as SNEGSKA (reference sequence). The CDR3 totals 15 residues. CDR3: CSAEGQPIFGDEQYF. In DNA, the CDR3 is TGCAGTGCTGAGGGACAGCCTATCTTTGGGGACGAGCAGTACTTC.

This clonotype was seen more than once but under ten times. The chain is built from TRBV7-3 and TRBJ1-1, with 12 bases aligning to TRBD1. The CDR3 spans 14 residues. J gave up 7 bases and V 5 bases, and 5 bases lay outside the gene matches. Germline CDR1 reads SGHTA; CDR2 reads FQGTGA. The CDR3: CASSPGQGAYEAFF. CDR3 sequence (DNA): TGTGCCAGCAGCCCGGGACAGGGGGCGTATGAAGCTTTCTTT.

V is TRBV10-2 and J is TRBJ2-7; 8 positions agree with TRBD2. J lost 3 bases, V lost 0 bases, and 13 bases had no gene match. The V gene's germline CDR1 is WSHSY and CDR2 SAAADI. This CDR3 spans 18 amino acids. The DNA for the CDR3 is TGCGCCAGCAGTGAGTCGGAGTTTGGCGGGAGGAATATCTACGAGCAGTACTTC. Translation gives CASSESEFGGRNIYEQYF.

This chain uses TRBV19 with TRBJ2-5, with 9 bases identical to TRBD2. V was pared by 6 bases and J by 1 base, with 6 bases of the junction left unmatched. The CDR3 contains 15 residues. Germline CDR1 LNHDA, CDR2 SQIVND (reference sequence). The CDR3 DNA follows: TGTGCCAGTAGCTTTACTAGCGGGCTCCAAGAGACCCAGTACTTC. It specifies CASSFTSGLQETQYF.

Many counts were recorded for this clonotype. The genes are TRBV6-5 and TRBJ2-2; tentatively, D is TRBD1 or TRBD2 (5 bases each). Germline CDR1 and CDR2: MNHEY and SVGAGI. This CDR3 has 15 residues. V was clipped by 0 bases and J by 4 bases, with 9 bases between them. CDR3 sequence: CASSYSGPFTGELFF. In DNA, the CDR3 is TGTGCCAGCAGTTACTCGGGACCCTTCACCGGGGAGCTGTTTTTT.

This clonotype was observed at least ten times. The rearrangement links TRBV13 to TRBJ2-7; 7 nucleotides agree with TRBD1. V shed 3 bases, J shed 5 bases, and the junction held 4 bases outside the gene matches. This CDR3 has 13 residues. Germline CDR1 and CDR2: PRHDT and FYEKMQ (reference sequence). The CDR3 bases are TGTGCCAGCAGCTTGACAGGGCTCCACGAGCAGTACTTC. Encoded protein: CASSLTGLHEQYF.

This clonotype was detected ten times or more. The V call is TRBV2, the J call TRBJ2-7, with D perhaps TRBD1 or TRBD2 (5 bases each). Germline CDR1 reads SNHLY; CDR2 reads FYNNEI. The V gene lost 3 bases and the J gene lost 2 bases, with 11 bases spanning the gap. The CDR3 has 14 residues. CDR3 loop: CASSERGRAYEQYF. The CDR3 DNA is TGTGCCAGCAGTGAGAGGGGCAGGGCCTACGAGCAGTACTTC.

The genes are TRBV7-9 and TRBJ1-4; D remains unclear. There are 13 residues in the CDR3. Trimming removed 2 bases at V and 7 bases at J, with 8 bases between. CDR1 and CDR2 from the germline V gene are SEHNR and FQNEAQ (reference sequence). Here the CDR3 reads CASSLSGLEKLFF. Here the CDR3 DNA reads TGTGCCAGCAGCTTATCCGGGCTTGAAAAACTGTTTTTT.

Remarks on this clonotype: At one end the junction does not follow the germline gene, possibly because of a read error. CDR3 sequence reads: CASSIGRATNEKPFF. In DNA, the CDR3 is TGTGCCAGCAGCATAGGACGGGCAACTAATGAAAAACCGTTTTTT. The chain joins TRBV13 to TRBJ1-4; D is unclear. This CDR3 comprises 15 residues. The germline gives CDR1 PRHDT, CDR2 FYEKMQ (reference sequence).

This chain links TRBV25-1 with TRBJ1-4; D gene uncertain. This CDR3 is built from 13 residues. The ends were cut back, 11 bases at V and 7 bases at J, with 17 bases in the middle. Germline CDR1 MGHDK, CDR2 SYGVNS. The CDR3 sequence: CALDGSIGEKLFF. DNA for the CDR3: TGTGCCCTAGACGGGTCCATTGGTGAAAAACTGTTTTTT.

The rearrangement links TRBV2 to TRBJ2-1, with TRBD2 identical over 10 bases. Per the germline V gene, CDR1 is SNHLY and CDR2 is FYNNEI. V dropped 5 bases and J dropped 1; count of bases not matched to a gene: 5. The CDR3 runs 16 residues. The chain's CDR3 is CASSIGLAVSYNEQFF. The CDR3 DNA reads as TGTGCCAGCAGTATCGGACTAGCGGTTTCCTACAATGAGCAGTTCTTC.

The rearrangement joins TRBV6-5 to TRBJ2-7; 8 bases map to TRBD1. From germline, CDR1 is MNHEY and CDR2 SVGAGI. J lost 4 bases, V lost 2 bases, and 4 bases had no gene match. The CDR3 spans 14 residues. CDR3 in DNA: TGTGCCAGCAGTTACCGTGGGACAGGATACGAGCAGTACTTC. Translation gives CASSYRGTGYEQYF.

The sample holds a few counts of this clonotype. This chain links TRBV30 with TRBJ2-2; TRBD2 is a possible D gene (5 bases). CDR1 is GTSNPN, CDR2 SVGIG, per germline (reference sequence). The CDR3 runs 14 residues. The germline V and J ends were trimmed by 4 bases and 4 bases, with 13 bases remaining between them. The CDR3 here is CAWTAGVSTGELFF. DNA for the CDR3: TGTGCCTGGACGGCGGGCGTCAGCACCGGGGAGCTGTTTTTT. The complete variable domain, with remaining parts taken from reference TRBV30 and TRBJ2-2, reads SQTIHQWPATLVQPVGSPLSLECTVEGTSNPNLYWYRQAAGRGLQLLFYSVGIGQISSEVPQNLSASRPQDRQFILSSKKLLLSDSGFYLCAWTAGVSTGELFFGEGSRLTVL.

This clonotype was recorded many times. This sequence joins TRBV7-8 and TRBJ2-4, with 7 bases identical to TRBD1. V lost 5 bases, J lost 2 bases, and 3 bases stayed unmatched. Germline lookup yields CDR1 SGHVS and CDR2 FQNEAQ. The CDR3 runs 14 residues. The CDR3 spells CASSVQGTKNIQYF. In DNA, the CDR3 is TGTGCCAGCAGCGTACAGGGGACCAAAAACATTCAGTACTTC.

CDR3 bases: TGCGCCAGCAGCTTGGTCCCGGGGGACGGCTACACCTTC. It yields the protein CASSLVPGDGYTF. The V and J genes are TRBV5-1 and TRBJ1-2; maybe TRBD1 (5 bases). V shed 0 bases and J shed 8 bases, with 11 bases lying between them. This CDR3 is 13 amino acids long. The V gene's germline CDR1 is SGHRS and CDR2 YFSETQ.

This clonotype turned up a few times. This could be a read error, since a much larger clone is one nucleotide away. V is TRBV6-1 and J is TRBJ1-4; D might be TRBD1 (5 bases). From germline, CDR1 is MNHNS and CDR2 SASEGT. V was trimmed by 10 bases and J by 7 bases, leaving 19 bases between them. This CDR3 has 14 amino acids. The CDR3 DNA is TGTGCCACGAAAGACAGTGGGTGGAGTGAAAAACTGTTTTTT. Translation: CATKDSGWSEKLFF.